Listed below are T cell receptor beta chains from one sample, sequenced in a study of ipilimumab plus nivolumab after autologous stem cell transplantation. This table comes from immunoSEQ multiplex PCR, and its TCRdb copy is limited to in-frame clones, with some not included. Of about 40,000 clones in the sample, around 92% were seen once. Here the sequenced sample was PBMCs, taken in a trial of ipilimumab plus nivolumab as post-transplant consolidation. The receptors come from a male donor with multiple myeloma. The CDR3 runs from the conserved cysteine through the conserved F or W. A D gene is named only where the DNA matches it firmly. Only part of the rows carry a size: once, few, many, or a class if the clone is expanded.

J gene: TRBJ1-1
V gene: TRBV27
D gene: TRBD1
clone size: once
CDR3 protein: CASRTRQGALNTEAFF
CDR3 DNA: TGTGCCAGCAGAACCCGACAGGGGGCCTTAAACACTGAAGCTTTCTTT

J gene: TRBJ2-3
V gene: TRBV7-2
D gene: TRBD2
clone size: .
CDR3 protein: CASSPAGTRSTDTQYF
CDR3 DNA: TGTGCCAGCAGCCCCGCCGGGACTAGAAGCACAGATACGCAGTATTTT

J gene: TRBJ2-3
V gene: TRBV30
D gene: TRBD2
clone size: .
CDR3 protein: CAWSGRGSTDTQYF
CDR3 DNA: TGTGCCTGGAGCGGGAGGGGGAGCACAGATACGCAGTATTTT

J gene: TRBJ1-3
V gene: TRBV28
D gene: .
clone size: .
CDR3 protein: CASSLTGISGNTIYF
CDR3 DNA: TGTGCCAGCAGTCTAACAGGTATCTCTGGAAACACCATATATTTT

J gene: TRBJ2-3
V gene: TRBV7-8
D gene: .
clone size: once
CDR3 protein: CASSLRWDKGFRTDTQYF
CDR3 DNA: TGTGCCAGCAGCTTAAGATGGGACAAGGGATTTCGCACAGATACGCAGTATTTT

J gene: TRBJ1-6
V gene: TRBV7-8
D gene: TRBD1
clone size: .
CDR3 protein: CASSSGTGNNSPLHF
CDR3 DNA: TGTGCCAGCAGTTCTGGGACAGGGAATAACTCACCCCTCCACTTT

J gene: TRBJ2-7
V gene: TRBV2
D gene: TRBD1
clone size: .
CDR3 protein: CASMFSGQAEQYF
CDR3 DNA: TGTGCCAGCATGTTTAGTGGACAGGCCGAGCAGTACTTC

J gene: TRBJ1-5
V gene: TRBV10-3
D gene: .
clone size: .
CDR3 protein: CAISELGGNQPQHF
CDR3 DNA: TGTGCCATCAGTGAGTTGGGTGGCAATCAGCCCCAGCATTTT

J gene: TRBJ1-6
V gene: TRBV11-1
D gene: .
clone size: .
CDR3 protein: CASSLERGIGSPLHF
CDR3 DNA: TGTGCCAGCAGCTTAGAAAGAGGGATCGGTTCACCCCTCCACTTT

J gene: TRBJ2-7
V gene: TRBV23-1
D gene: .
clone size: .
CDR3 protein: CASSHLSYEQYF
CDR3 DNA: TGCGCCAGCAGTCATCTATCCTACGAGCAGTACTTC

J gene: TRBJ1-2
V gene: TRBV5-6
D gene: TRBD1
clone size: .
CDR3 protein: CASSLQGANYGYTF
CDR3 DNA: TGTGCCAGCAGCTTACAGGGGGCCAACTATGGCTACACCTTC

J gene: TRBJ2-7
V gene: TRBV5-1
D gene: .
clone size: .
CDR3 protein: CASSFVASPGEQYF
CDR3 DNA: TGCGCCAGCAGCTTCGTGGCTAGTCCGGGGGAGCAGTACTTC

J gene: TRBJ2-7
V gene: TRBV6-1
D gene: .
clone size: .
CDR3 protein: CASSRVFRVDDEQYF
CDR3 DNA: TGTGCCAGCAGTCGGGTGTTTCGGGTAGATGACGAGCAGTACTTC

J gene: TRBJ2-1
V gene: TRBV19
D gene: TRBD2
clone size: .
CDR3 protein: CASKDPSGKNEQFF
CDR3 DNA: TGTGCCAGTAAGGACCCTAGCGGGAAGAATGAGCAGTTCTTC

J gene: TRBJ1-5
V gene: TRBV19
D gene: TRBD1
clone size: .
CDR3 protein: CASSWGTGRAFSNQPQHF
CDR3 DNA: TGTGCCAGTAGTTGGGGGACAGGGAGGGCCTTTAGCAATCAGCCCCAGCATTTT

J gene: TRBJ2-2
V gene: TRBV5-1
D gene: .
clone size: .
CDR3 protein: CASSAGLPNTGELFF
CDR3 DNA: TGCGCCAGCAGCGCGGGACTTCCGAACACCGGGGAGCTGTTTTTT

J gene: TRBJ1-2
V gene: TRBV7-2
D gene: .
clone size: .
CDR3 protein: CASSLRSLSGYTF
CDR3 DNA: TGTGCCAGCAGCTTAAGGTCCCTATCTGGCTACACCTTC

J gene: TRBJ2-5
V gene: TRBV15
D gene: TRBD2
clone size: .
CDR3 protein: CATSRGGTTSRETQYF
CDR3 DNA: TGTGCCACCAGCAGGGGTGGGACTACAAGCAGAGAGACCCAGTACTTC

J gene: TRBJ2-7
V gene: TRBV6-1
D gene: .
clone size: .
CDR3 protein: CASSPGSYEQYF
CDR3 DNA: TGTGCCAGCAGTCCTGGTTCCTACGAGCAGTACTTC

J gene: TRBJ2-7
V gene: TRBV5-1
D gene: .
clone size: .
CDR3 protein: CASSLLDSTSYEQYF
CDR3 DNA: TGCGCCAGCAGTTTATTGGACAGCACCTCCTACGAGCAGTACTTC

J gene: TRBJ2-4
V gene: TRBV2
D gene: TRBD1
clone size: once
CDR3 protein: CASKRTGGIAKNIQYF
CDR3 DNA: TGTGCCAGCAAGCGGACAGGGGGTATAGCCAAAAACATTCAGTACTTC

J gene: TRBJ1-3
V gene: TRBV9
D gene: .
clone size: .
CDR3 protein: CASSVVPGTGNTIYF
CDR3 DNA: TGTGCCAGCAGCGTAGTACCAGGGACCGGAAACACCATATATTTT

J gene: TRBJ1-1
V gene: TRBV4-1
D gene: .
clone size: .
CDR3 protein: CASSSVGSQNTEAFF
CDR3 DNA: TGCGCCAGCAGCAGCGTGGGGAGCCAGAACACTGAAGCTTTCTTT

J gene: TRBJ1-2
V gene: TRBV25-1
D gene: TRBD1
clone size: .
CDR3 protein: CASRRDRDYGYTF
CDR3 DNA: TGTGCCAGCAGAAGGGACAGGGACTATGGCTACACCTTC

J gene: TRBJ2-2
V gene: TRBV7-8
D gene: TRBD1
clone size: .
CDR3 protein: CASSIGTGTTGELFF
CDR3 DNA: TGTGCCAGCAGCATCGGGACAGGGACCACCGGGGAGCTGTTTTTT

J gene: TRBJ1-2
V gene: TRBV2
D gene: TRBD1
clone size: .
CDR3 protein: CASREGRGQGGRRFYGYTF
CDR3 DNA: TGTGCCAGCAGGGAGGGTAGGGGACAGGGGGGTAGGCGCTTCTATGGCTACACCTTC

J gene: TRBJ2-1
V gene: TRBV5-8
D gene: .
clone size: .
CDR3 protein: CASIAWSAYNEQFF
CDR3 DNA: TGTGCCAGCATAGCGTGGAGCGCCTACAATGAGCAGTTCTTC

J gene: TRBJ1-2
V gene: TRBV14
D gene: TRBD1
clone size: .
CDR3 protein: CASSQLDRAGGYTF
CDR3 DNA: TGTGCCAGCAGCCAACTGGACAGGGCGGGAGGCTACACCTTC

J gene: TRBJ2-1
V gene: TRBV2
D gene: TRBD2
clone size: .
CDR3 protein: CASSERLASSLAGDNEQFF
CDR3 DNA: TGTGCCAGCAGTGAACGCCTCGCTTCGTCTCTAGCGGGGGACAATGAGCAGTTCTTC